This T cell receptor beta chain was identified in a study of cytomegalovirus exposure and HLA in healthy donors. Overall study results and limits: A reported reduction in N-insertions relative to the roughly 640-donor mean was seen in an Asian-associated ancestry cluster in a later analysis.

In germline, CDR1 is SGHAT, CDR2 FQNNGV. The CDR3 sequence is 13 residues long. The V segment lost 5 bases and the J segment 6 bases; nucleotides outside the gene matches: 4. Vbeta (60) and Jbeta (13) primers were used in the PCR. Repertoires were generated with immunoSEQ multiplex PCR, while TCRdb's copy carries only in-frame clones and drops some. The sample includes approximately 150,000 clones, 60% to 80% of them seen just once. Worth noting for this clone: The antigen is unknown.

This chain uses TRBV11-2 with TRBJ2-4; TRBD2 matches at 7 bases. The TCR was taken from a woman aged 55 to 70 in good health and CMV-seronegative. Sequences were obtained from PBMCs. The CDR3 DNA is TGTGCCAGCAGCCCCGGGGGGAGAAACATTCAGTACTTC. It is translated as CASSPGGRNIQYF.